This entry concerns a single TCR beta chain. Its antigen remains unknown. Germline V lookup: CDR1 SNHLY, CDR2 FYNNEI. V lost 6 bases, J lost 9 bases, and 11 bases stayed unmatched. The CDR3 runs to 16 residues. This specimen comes from a study of cytomegalovirus exposure and HLA in healthy donors. Study-level points and caveats: Cytomegalovirus association was assigned to about 150 TCR beta chains. In vitro assays verified that three CMV-associated chains recognized CMV antigens specifically.

These donors were members of the roughly 120-subject validation cohort, a group separate from the roughly 670-subject first cohort. Assay: immunoSEQ multiplex PCR; the TCRdb copy retains only in-frame clones and omits some. Altogether roughly 220,000 clones are present, over 80% being singletons, with the ten largest covering about 1%. The chain recombines TRBV2 with TRBJ2-3; TRBD2 aligns across 14 bases. The specimen sequenced was PBMCs. This clonotype originated in a young woman in good health and CMV-seronegative. Here the CDR3 reads CASSDPGLAGEDTQYF. The CDR3 DNA reads TGTGCCAGCAGCGACCCGGGACTAGCGGGAGAGGACACGCAGTATTTT.